The entry below describes one TCR beta chain. Its antigen remains unknown. The data belong to a study of cytomegalovirus exposure and HLA in healthy donors. General study points: Researchers catalogued 150 or so TCR beta chains as cytomegalovirus-associated. As was reported, the classifier diagnosed cytomegalovirus status with high specificity and sensitivity.

Trimming shortened V by 1 base and J by 2 bases, and 12 bases separated the two germline ends. The germline V gene has CDR1 SGHTA and CDR2 FQGNSA. There are 15 residues in the CDR3. TCRdb's table, derived via immunoSEQ multiplex PCR, lists solely in-frame clones and lacks some. The table has about 88,000 clones, roughly 80% seen once. This receptor was obtained from a woman aged 18-30 years in good health and CMV-seropositive. The chain combines TRBV7-2 with TRBJ2-7, with D tentatively TRBD1 (6 bases). The sequenced sample was PBMCs. The CDR3 DNA reads as TGTGCCAGCAGCTTAGAAGGGGGTAGACCCTACGAGCAGTACTTC. It codes for CASSLEGGRPYEQYF. The whole variable domain, filled in from reference TRBV7-2 and TRBJ2-7, reads GAGVSQSPSNKVTEKGKDVELRCDPISGHTALYWYRQSLGQGLEFLIYFQGNSAPDKSGLPSDRFSAERTGGSVSTLTIQRTQQEDSAVYLCASSLEGGRPYEQYFGPGTRLTVT.